Listed below are T cell receptor beta chains from one sample, sequenced in a study of beta chain features in type 1 diabetes. Some clones are missing from TCRdb's copy, which holds only in-frame ones; the method was immunoSEQ multiplex PCR. The data show 13,000 to 15,000 clones, approximately 69% seen once. The sequencing sample was made of stem cell memory CD4+ T cells from blood. These receptors all come from a woman between 18 and 29 years old with type 1 diabetes. The CDR3 runs from the conserved cysteine through the conserved F or W. A D gene is named only where the DNA matches it firmly. The size entry is marked missing in some rows and otherwise reads once, few, many or a size class.

v_call	d_call	clone_size	j_call	cdr3_aa	cdr3_nt
TRBV28	.	.	TRBJ1-2	CASSTGGPTNYGYTF	TGTGCCAGCAGTACGGGGGGCCCTACTAACTATGGCTACACCTTC
TRBV30	TRBD2	.	TRBJ2-2	CAQTQAGGFTGELFF	TGTGCCCAGACCCAAGCGGGAGGGTTCACCGGGGAGCTGTTTTTT
TRBV18	TRBD1	.	TRBJ1-5	CASSLGQGGNQPQHF	TGTGCCAGCTCGCTCGGACAGGGAGGAAATCAGCCCCAGCATTTT
TRBV18	.	.	TRBJ1-3	CASSPTQGGTGNTIYF	TGTGCCAGCTCACCGACACAGGGAGGGACTGGAAACACCATATATTTT
TRBV4-3	TRBD2	.	TRBJ2-3	CASSQDPGTSGRTDTQYF	TGCGCCAGCAGCCAAGATCCCGGGACTAGCGGGCGGACAGATACGCAGTATTTT
TRBV29-1	.	.	TRBJ2-1	CSVQVISYNEQFF	TGCAGCGTTCAGGTGATCTCCTACAATGAGCAGTTCTTC
TRBV5-1	TRBD1	.	TRBJ1-5	CASSLEGQGGQPQHF	TGCGCCAGCAGCTTGGAGGGACAGGGGGGTCAGCCCCAGCATTTT
TRBV18	TRBD1	.	TRBJ1-4	CATADRLNEKLFF	TGTGCCACCGCGGACAGGCTTAATGAAAAACTGTTTTTT
TRBV7-9	TRBD1	.	TRBJ2-5	CASSFAAGGKETQYF	TGTGCCAGCAGCTTCGCTGCAGGGGGAAAGGAGACCCAGTACTTC
TRBV7-3	TRBD2	.	TRBJ2-1	CASSGSSGAYNEQFF	TGTGCCAGCAGCGGCTCTAGCGGGGCCTACAATGAGCAGTTCTTC
TRBV6-1	TRBD1	few	TRBJ2-7	CASRIMDRGREQYF	TGTGCCAGCAGAATTATGGACAGGGGGCGCGAGCAGTACTTC
TRBV2	TRBD1	few	TRBJ1-5	CASTQGGYPGDQPQHF	TGTGCCAGTACCCAGGGGGGCTACCCTGGGGATCAGCCCCAGCATTTT
TRBV12-2	.	.	TRBJ2-1	CASRLAHWVSGYNEQFF	TGTGCAAGTCGCTTAGCGCATTGGGTTAGCGGATACAATGAGCAGTTCTTC
TRBV30	.	.	TRBJ2-7	CAWSVPQGLSYEQYF	TGTGCCTGGAGTGTACCCCAGGGCCTCTCCTACGAGCAGTACTTC
TRBV4-2	TRBD2	.	TRBJ2-1	CASSQISGSSYNEQFF	TGTGCCAGCAGCCAAATTAGCGGGAGCTCCTACAATGAGCAGTTCTTC
TRBV5-1	TRBD1	few	TRBJ1-1	CASSLWGDRDAFF	TGCGCCAGCAGCTTGTGGGGGGACAGGGACGCTTTCTTT
TRBV28	.	few	TRBJ1-5	CASRPPLDAPQHF	TGTGCCAGCAGGCCTCCTTTAGATGCGCCCCAGCATTTT
TRBV27	.	few	TRBJ2-5	CASKALGETQYF	TGTGCCAGCAAGGCCCTAGGAGAGACCCAGTACTTC
TRBV5-1	.	.	TRBJ2-3	CASSLTGRKDTQYF	TGCGCCAGCAGCTTAACAGGGCGCAAGGATACGCAGTATTTT
TRBV9	TRBD2	.	TRBJ2-1	CASSWRGGNEQFF	TGTGCCAGCAGCTGGCGGGGGGGGAATGAGCAGTTCTTC
TRBV7-9	TRBD1	.	TRBJ1-4	CASSFTGGNGEKLFF	TGTGCCAGCAGCTTCACAGGGGGCAATGGTGAAAAACTGTTTTTT
TRBV4-3	TRBD2	.	TRBJ2-3	CASSQELAGGRTDTQYF	TGCGCCAGCAGCCAAGAACTAGCGGGGGGGAGAACAGATACGCAGTATTTT
TRBV2	TRBD1	.	TRBJ1-5	CASTGTGRQPQHF	TGTGCCAGCACGGGGACAGGGCGTCAGCCCCAGCATTTT
TRBV5-6	.	.	TRBJ2-7	CASNPAGRVYEQYF	TGTGCCAGCAACCCCGCGGGTAGGGTCTACGAGCAGTACTTC
TRBV10-3	.	.	TRBJ2-7	CAISSNYEQYF	TGTGCCATCAGTAGCAACTACGAGCAGTACTTC
TRBV7-9	TRBD1	few	TRBJ2-7	CASSLATGALTYEQYF	TGTGCCAGCAGCTTAGCCACAGGGGCACTTACCTACGAGCAGTACTTC
TRBV29-1	TRBD1	.	TRBJ2-7	CSVEGVPGQPYEQYF	TGCAGCGTTGAGGGAGTCCCGGGACAGCCCTACGAGCAGTACTTC
TRBV19	TRBD2	few	TRBJ2-3	CASRRVAGRGDTQYF	TGTGCCAGTCGAAGAGTAGCGGGGAGGGGAGATACGCAGTATTTT